Listed below are T cell receptor beta chains from one sample, sequenced in a study of blood T cell repertoires in COVID-19. The table came from immunoSEQ multiplex PCR; TCRdb's copy has only in-frame clones and leaves some out. The sample records over 100,000 clones, 70% to 85% being singletons. The specimen sequenced was peripheral blood. Source of these receptors: a woman between 65 and 79 years old with acute or convalescent COVID-19. CDR3s include the opening cysteine and the closing phenylalanine or tryptophan. D genes are given only for firm matches. The size field is filled for only some rows; it gives once, few, many or a size class.

J | V | D | size | DNA | CDR3
TRBJ1-1 | TRBV7-9 | TRBD1 | - | TGTGCCAGCAGCGGTCAGGGGGTCTCAGCTTTCTTT | CASSGQGVSAFF
TRBJ1-1 | TRBV12-3/TRBV12-4 | - | - | TGTGCCAGCAGTTGGCAGGGAAGAACTGAAGCTTTCTTT | CASSWQGRTEAFF
TRBJ2-1 | TRBV6-5 | TRBD1 | - | TGTGCCAGCAGCGGATTCGACAGGGTAGTTGAGCAGTTCTTC | CASSGFDRVVEQFF
TRBJ1-1 | TRBV30 | - | once | TGTGCCTGGAGTGTCACAAGAGGGGGGGTACACGTGAACACTGAAGCTTTCTTT | CAWSVTRGGVHVNTEAFF
TRBJ2-3 | TRBV6-1 | - | - | TGTGCCAGCAGTGAAGAGTGGGGGCGGGCAGATACGCAGTATTTT | CASSEEWGRADTQYF
TRBJ2-2 | TRBV10-2 | - | - | TGCGCCAGCAGGGAGGAACGGGGATTCACCGGGGAGCTGTTTTTT | CASREERGFTGELFF
TRBJ1-6 | TRBV6-1 | TRBD1 | - | TGTGCCAGCAGTGAATTGATGGGACAGGGGATGAATTCACCCCTCCACTTT | CASSELMGQGMNSPLHF
TRBJ1-5 | TRBV6-4 | - | - | TGTGCCAGCATTACGGATCAGCCCCAGCATTTT | CASITDQPQHF
TRBJ2-1 | TRBV5-1 | TRBD1 | - | TGCGCCAGCAGGGAGCCCGGACAGGGGTGGCATGAGCAGTTCTTC | CASREPGQGWHEQFF
TRBJ2-2 | TRBV29-1 | - | few | TGCAGCGTTCTGGACATCGCGAACACCGGGGAGCTGTTTTTT | CSVLDIANTGELFF
TRBJ1-6 | TRBV9 | - | few | TGTGCCAGCAGCGTAGAACGTCAGTTTAATTCACCCCTCCACTTT | CASSVERQFNSPLHF
TRBJ1-2 | TRBV30 | - | - | TGTGCCTGGAGCGGTGAACCCGGGACACGAGACTATGGCTACACCTTC | CAWSGEPGTRDYGYTF
TRBJ1-2 | TRBV6-6 | - | - | TGTGCCACGGTCCGGGGTTGGAACTATGGCTACACCTTC | CATVRGWNYGYTF
TRBJ1-3 | TRBV7-2 | TRBD1 | - | TGTGCCAGCAGCACGGGACAGGTGCACTCTGGAAACACCATATATTTT | CASSTGQVHSGNTIYF
TRBJ1-1 | TRBV23-1 | - | - | TGCGCCAGCAGTCCTTGTGAACTCAGGGTAGCTTTCTTT | CASSPCELRVAFF
TRBJ1-6 | TRBV11-2 | - | - | TGTGCCAGCAGCTTCTACAGGGCAGGTTCACCCCTCCACTTT | CASSFYRAGSPLHF
TRBJ2-1 | TRBV4-3 | TRBD1 | - | TGCGCCAGCAGCCAAGATCCCCCCGACAGGGCCCCCAATGAGCAGTTCTTC | CASSQDPPDRAPNEQFF
TRBJ2-5 | TRBV7-9 | - | - | TGTGCCAGCAGCTTAACGGGGGTCAAAGAGACCCAGTACTTC | CASSLTGVKETQYF
TRBJ1-1 | TRBV7-2 | TRBD1 | - | TGTGCCAGCAGTCGGGACAGGGACACTGAAGCTTTCTTT | CASSRDRDTEAFF
TRBJ1-6 | TRBV19 | - | few | TGTGCCAGTAGTAGCGGGGCTCGTTCACCCCTCCACTTT | CASSSGARSPLHF
TRBJ1-4 | TRBV4-1 | - | - | TGCGCCAGCAGGGGGCCTTTTAATGAAAAACTGTTTTTT | CASRGPFNEKLFF
TRBJ1-1 | TRBV5-8 | TRBD1 | - | TGTGCCAGCAGCCTACGACAGGGGAGACTCGCTGAAGCTTTCTTT | CASSLRQGRLAEAFF
TRBJ1-1 | TRBV7-9 | - | - | TGTGCCAGCAGCCCAGCCCGGGGGTGGAACACTGAAGCTTTCTTT | CASSPARGWNTEAFF
TRBJ1-6 | TRBV19 | - | few | TGTGCCAGTAGTATAATCGCCCATGAAGGGGCCCTCCACTTT | CASSIIAHEGALHF
TRBJ2-1 | TRBV7-9 | - | - | TGTGCCAGCGTTTTCGGGGGACGGCCCAATGAGCAGTTCTTC | CASVFGGRPNEQFF